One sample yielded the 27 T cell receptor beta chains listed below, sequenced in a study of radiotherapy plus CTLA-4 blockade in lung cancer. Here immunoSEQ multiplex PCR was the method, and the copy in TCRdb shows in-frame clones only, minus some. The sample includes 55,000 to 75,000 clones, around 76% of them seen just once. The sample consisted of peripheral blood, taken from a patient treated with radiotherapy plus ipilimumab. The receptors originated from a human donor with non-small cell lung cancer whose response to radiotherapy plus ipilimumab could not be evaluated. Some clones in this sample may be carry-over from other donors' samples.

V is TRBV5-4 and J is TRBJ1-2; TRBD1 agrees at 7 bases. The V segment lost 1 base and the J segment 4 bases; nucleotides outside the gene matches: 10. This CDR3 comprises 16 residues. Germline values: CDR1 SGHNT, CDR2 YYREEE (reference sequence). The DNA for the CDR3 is TGTGCCAGCAGCTTGTCGGAAAGGGGGCTGAGCTATGGCTACACCTTC. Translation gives CASSLSERGLSYGYTF.

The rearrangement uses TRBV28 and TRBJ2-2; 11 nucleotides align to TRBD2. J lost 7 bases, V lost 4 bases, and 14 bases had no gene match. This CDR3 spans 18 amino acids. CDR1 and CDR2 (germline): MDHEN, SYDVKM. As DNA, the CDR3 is TGTGCCAGCAGTTCGCCAGGAACTAGCGGGGGAAGGGTCGGGGAGCTGTTTTTT. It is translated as CASSSPGTSGGRVGELFF.

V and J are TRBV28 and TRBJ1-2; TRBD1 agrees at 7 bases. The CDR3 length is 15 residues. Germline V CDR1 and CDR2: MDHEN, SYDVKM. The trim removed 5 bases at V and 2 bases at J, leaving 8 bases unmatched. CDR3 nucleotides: TGTGCCAGCAGTCCTTGGACAGGACGGAACTATGGCTACACCTTC. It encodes CASSPWTGRNYGYTF.

The CDR3 sequence: CASSNGGELFF. Here the CDR3 DNA reads TGTGCCAGCAGCAACGGGGGGGAGCTGTTTTTT. This chain uses TRBV7-9 with TRBJ2-2; D not certain. The CDR3 consists of 11 residues. The germline V gene has CDR1 SEHNR and CDR2 FQNEAQ (reference sequence). Trimming pared 5 bases from V and 8 bases from J, leaving 6 bases between.

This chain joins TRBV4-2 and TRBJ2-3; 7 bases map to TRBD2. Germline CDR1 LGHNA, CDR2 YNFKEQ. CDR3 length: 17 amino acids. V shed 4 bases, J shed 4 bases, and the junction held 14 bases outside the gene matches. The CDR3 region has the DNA TGTGCCAGCAGCCTCCAACCCCCGACTAGCATCCCAGATACGCAGTATTTT. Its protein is CASSLQPPTSIPDTQYF.

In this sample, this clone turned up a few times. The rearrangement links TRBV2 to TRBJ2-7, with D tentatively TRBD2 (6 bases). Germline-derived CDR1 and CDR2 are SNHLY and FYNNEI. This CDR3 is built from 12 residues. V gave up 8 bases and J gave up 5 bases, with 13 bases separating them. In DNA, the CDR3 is TGTGCCAGCTTAGGGGCGGGGAACGAGCAGTACTTC. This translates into CASLGAGNEQYF.

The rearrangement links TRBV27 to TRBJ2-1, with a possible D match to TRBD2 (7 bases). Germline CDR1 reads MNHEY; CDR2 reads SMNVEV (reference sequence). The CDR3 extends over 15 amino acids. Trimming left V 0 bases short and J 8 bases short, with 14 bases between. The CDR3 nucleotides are TGTGCCAGCAGTTTATCGAGGGGGGGTATTGATGAGCAGTTCTTC. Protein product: CASSLSRGGIDEQFF.

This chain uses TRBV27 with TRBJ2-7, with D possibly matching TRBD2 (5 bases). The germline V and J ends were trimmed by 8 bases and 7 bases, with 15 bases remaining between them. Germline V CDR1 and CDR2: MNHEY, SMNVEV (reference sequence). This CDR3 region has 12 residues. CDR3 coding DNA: TGTGCCAGCCACCGGGGAACGGGGGAGCAGTACTTC. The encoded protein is CASHRGTGEQYF.

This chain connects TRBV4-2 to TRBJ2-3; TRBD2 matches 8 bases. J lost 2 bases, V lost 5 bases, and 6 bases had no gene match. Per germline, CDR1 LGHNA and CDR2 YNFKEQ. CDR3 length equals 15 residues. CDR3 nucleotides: TGTGCCAGCAGCAAGGGGCGGGGGGACACAGATACGCAGTATTTT. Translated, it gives CASSKGRGDTDTQYF.

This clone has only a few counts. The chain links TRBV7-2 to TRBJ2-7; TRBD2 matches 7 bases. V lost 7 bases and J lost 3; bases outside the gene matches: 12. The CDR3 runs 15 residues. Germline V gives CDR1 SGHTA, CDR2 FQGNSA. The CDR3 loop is CASILKRGGIYEQYF. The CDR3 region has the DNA TGTGCCAGCATATTAAAGCGGGGAGGGATCTACGAGCAGTACTTC.

CDR3 sequence (DNA): TGTGCCAGTAGACGGACAGGTCAGAGCTCCTATAATTCACCCCTCCACTTT. Its translation: CASRRTGQSSYNSPLHF. This rearrangement joins TRBV19 to TRBJ1-6; 7 bases match TRBD1. CDR3 size: 17 residues. The junction had 8 bases not matched to a gene; V was cut back by 6 bases and J by 0 bases. Germline V gives CDR1 LNHDA, CDR2 SQIVND (reference sequence).

CDR3 nucleotide sequence: TGCGCCAGCAGCCATACCAGGGCAACCGGGGAGCTGTTTTTT. Its translation is CASSHTRATGELFF. The chain is built from TRBV4-1 and TRBJ2-2; tentatively, D is TRBD1 (5 bases). Trimming left V 3 bases short and J 5 bases short, with 10 bases between. This CDR3 has 14 residues. CDR1 and CDR2 (germline): MGHRA, YSYEKL.

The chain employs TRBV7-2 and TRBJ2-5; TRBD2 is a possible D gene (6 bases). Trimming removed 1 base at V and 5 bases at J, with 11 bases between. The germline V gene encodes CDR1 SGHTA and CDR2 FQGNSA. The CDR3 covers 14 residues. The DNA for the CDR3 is TGTGCCAGCAGCTTAGAAGCTGGGAGGGAGACCCAGTACTTC. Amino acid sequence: CASSLEAGRETQYF.

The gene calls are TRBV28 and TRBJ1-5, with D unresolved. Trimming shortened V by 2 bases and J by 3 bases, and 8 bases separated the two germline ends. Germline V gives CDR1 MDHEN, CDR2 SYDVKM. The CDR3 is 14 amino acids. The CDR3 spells CASSLGLDNQPQHF. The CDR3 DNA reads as TGTGCCAGCAGTTTAGGACTGGACAATCAGCCCCAGCATTTT.

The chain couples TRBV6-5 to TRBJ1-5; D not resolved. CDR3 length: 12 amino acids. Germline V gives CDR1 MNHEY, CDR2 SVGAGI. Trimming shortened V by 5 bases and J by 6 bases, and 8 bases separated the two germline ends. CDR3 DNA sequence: TGTGCCAGCAGTCCCACGGGTCAGCCCCAGCATTTT. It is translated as CASSPTGQPQHF.

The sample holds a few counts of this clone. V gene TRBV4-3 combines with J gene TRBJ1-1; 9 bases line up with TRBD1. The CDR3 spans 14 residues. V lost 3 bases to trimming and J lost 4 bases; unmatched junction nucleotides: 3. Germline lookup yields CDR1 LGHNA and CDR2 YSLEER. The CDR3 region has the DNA TGCGCCAGCAGCCAGGGACAGGGAACCACTGAAGCTTTCTTT. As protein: CASSQGQGTTEAFF.

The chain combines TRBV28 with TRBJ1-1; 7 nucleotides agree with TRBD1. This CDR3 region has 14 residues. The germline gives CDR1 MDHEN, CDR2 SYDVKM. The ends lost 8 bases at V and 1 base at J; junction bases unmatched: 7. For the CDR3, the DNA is TGTGCCAGCGACAGGGCTGACAGGAACACTGAAGCTTTCTTT. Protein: CASDRADRNTEAFF. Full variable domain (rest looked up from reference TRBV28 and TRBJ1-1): DVKVTQSSRYLVKRTGEKVFLECVQDMDHENMFWYRQDPGLGLRLIYFSYDVKMKEKGDIPEGYSVSREKKERFSLILESASTNQTSMYLCASDRADRNTEAFFGQGTRLTVV.

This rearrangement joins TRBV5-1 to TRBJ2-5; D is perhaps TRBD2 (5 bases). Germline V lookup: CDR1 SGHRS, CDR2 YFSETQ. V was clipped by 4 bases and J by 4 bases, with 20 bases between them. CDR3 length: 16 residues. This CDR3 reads CASSLGPTAGIETQYF. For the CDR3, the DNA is TGCGCCAGCAGCCTCGGACCAACCGCCGGGATAGAGACCCAGTACTTC.

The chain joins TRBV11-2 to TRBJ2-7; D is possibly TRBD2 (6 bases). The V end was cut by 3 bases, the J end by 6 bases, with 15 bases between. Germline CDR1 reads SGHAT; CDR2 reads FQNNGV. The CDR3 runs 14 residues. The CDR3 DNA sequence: TGTGCCAGCAGCTTGGGGGGAGACGGTCTCGAGCAGTACTTC. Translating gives CASSLGGDGLEQYF.

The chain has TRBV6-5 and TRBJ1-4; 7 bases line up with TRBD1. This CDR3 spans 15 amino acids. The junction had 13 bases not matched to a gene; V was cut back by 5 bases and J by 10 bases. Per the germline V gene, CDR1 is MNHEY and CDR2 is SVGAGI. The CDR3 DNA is TGTGCCAGCAGTCTCGACAGGGAACGAGGGGTAAAACTGTTTTTT. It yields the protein CASSLDRERGVKLFF.

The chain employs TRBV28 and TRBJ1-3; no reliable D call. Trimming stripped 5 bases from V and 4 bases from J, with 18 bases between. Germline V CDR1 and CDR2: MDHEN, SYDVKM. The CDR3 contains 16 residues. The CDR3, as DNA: TGTGCCAGCAGTCCCGGTAGGTGGCGGCAAGGAAACACCATATATTTT. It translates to CASSPGRWRQGNTIYF.

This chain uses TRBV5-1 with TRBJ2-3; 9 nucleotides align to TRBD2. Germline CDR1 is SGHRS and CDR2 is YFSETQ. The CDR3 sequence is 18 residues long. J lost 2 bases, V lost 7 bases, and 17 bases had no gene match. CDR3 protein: CASRRGGSSGGFTDTQYF. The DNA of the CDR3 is TGCGCCAGCCGCCGGGGGGGGTCCAGCGGGGGGTTCACAGATACGCAGTATTTT.

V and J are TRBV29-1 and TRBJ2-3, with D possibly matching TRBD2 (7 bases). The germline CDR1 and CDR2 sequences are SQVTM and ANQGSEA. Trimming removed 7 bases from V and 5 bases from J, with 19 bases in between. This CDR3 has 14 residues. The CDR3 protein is CSADPGGAGDTQYF. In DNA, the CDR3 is TGCAGCGCCGATCCGGGGGGCGCGGGAGATACGCAGTATTTT.

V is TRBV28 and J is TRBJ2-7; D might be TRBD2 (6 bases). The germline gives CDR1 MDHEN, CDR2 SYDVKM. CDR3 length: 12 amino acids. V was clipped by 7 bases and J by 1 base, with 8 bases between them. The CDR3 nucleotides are TGTGCCAGCAAACGGGGGTCCTACGAGCAGTACTTC. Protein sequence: CASKRGSYEQYF.

The CDR3 here is CASSLDSYGYTF. The CDR3 DNA sequence: TGCGCCAGCAGCCTCGACAGCTATGGCTACACCTTC. The chain recombines TRBV4-3 with TRBJ1-2; maybe TRBD1 (5 bases). V dropped 4 bases and J dropped 4 bases, with 7 bases sitting between them. The CDR3 totals 12 residues. Germline CDR1 and CDR2: LGHNA and YSLEER.

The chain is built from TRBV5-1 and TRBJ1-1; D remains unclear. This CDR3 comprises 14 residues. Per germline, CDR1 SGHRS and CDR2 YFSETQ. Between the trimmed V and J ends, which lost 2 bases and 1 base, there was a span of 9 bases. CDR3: CASSFDGGNTEAFF. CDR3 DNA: TGCGCCAGCAGCTTTGATGGAGGGAACACTGAAGCTTTCTTT. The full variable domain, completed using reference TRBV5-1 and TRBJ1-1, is KAGVTQTPRYLIKTRGQQVTLSCSPISGHRSVSWYQQTPGQGLQFLFEYFSETQRNKGNFPGRFSGRQFSNSRSEMNVSTLELGDSALYLCASSFDGGNTEAFFGQGTRLTVV.

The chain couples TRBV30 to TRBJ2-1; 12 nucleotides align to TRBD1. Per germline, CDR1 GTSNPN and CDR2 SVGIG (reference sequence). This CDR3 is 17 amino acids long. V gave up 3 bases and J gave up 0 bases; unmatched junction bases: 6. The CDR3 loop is CAWRGTGGLRSYNEQFF. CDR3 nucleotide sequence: TGTGCCTGGAGGGGGACAGGGGGCCTCCGCTCCTACAATGAGCAGTTCTTC.